This note documents a single T cell receptor (beta chain) sequence. This clonotype was picked up a small number of times. Its recognized antigen is unknown. The record has no base qualities; no much larger clone is one base away. Sequencing was carried out with an Illumina NovaSeq 6000. cDNA libraries for TCRalpha and TCRbeta were prepared by 5'RACE using constant-segment primers, with sample barcodes and unique molecular identifiers added. RNA was extracted from every sample with Trizol reagent. Amplification of the libraries took two PCR steps, and the second step added a second sample barcode plus Illumina TruSeq adapters. Libraries were sequenced on an Illumina NovaSeq with 2 x 150 bp paired-end reads. As for how the authors treated the data: With migec v1.2.7, reads were demultiplexed and then collapsed into UMI-guided consensus sequences. Using mixcr v2.1.11, UMI consensuses were aligned to TRA and TRB V and J templates and then assembled into clonotypes. Expanded or contracted clonotypes were those called significant by both edgeR and NoisET, with noise models trained on biological replicates. edgeR calls used a false discovery rate-adjusted p below 0.01 and a log2 fold-change threshold of 1. PCA with hierarchical clustering of max-normalized trajectories of the 1000 most abundant clonotypes was used as exploratory dynamics analysis. Separately sequenced CD4+ and CD8+ repertoires were used to assign the CD4 or CD8 phenotype of responding clones. In-frame beta chains were kept once TCRdb had trimmed the public reads at Q25 with fastp and called clones with MiXCR. When rows share a CDR3 protein, they turn into one entry using the most common DNA and genes. The V and J calls and clone size come from TCRdb's table, not from the authors' own analysis. This sample gives around 250,000 distinct CDR3 sequences in total; roughly 17% of them show up just once. The ten largest clonotypes hold roughly a fifth of the sample.

The CDR3, from cysteine to phenylalanine, totals 17 residues. CDR3 DNA is the only sequence kept; it has 51 bases, read in frame from the first base. Deletion took 3 bases off V and 6 bases off J, with a span of 21 bases between the germline ends. CDR1 is given as ENHRY and CDR2 as SYGVKD, both from the germline V gene. This sample is part of a study of T-cell memory formation after mild COVID-19 (dated by TCRdb to the early 2020s). Background on the whole study: Most TCR sequence clusters were specific to one of the two donors. In a couple of donors, T-cell clones that expanded and contracted after mild COVID-19 were followed by sequencing TCRalpha and TCRbeta repertoires longitudinally. Two young, previously healthy adult volunteers made up the cohort, one male and one female.

Results and caveats for the whole study, not just this receptor: Some responding clones were detected in pre-infection memory, suggesting pre-existing cross-reactive memory T cells joined the SARS-CoV-2 response. SARS-CoV-2 specificity was not confirmed for the second-wave clones peaking on day 37. Clones contracting from day 15 to 85 had balanced CD4/CD8 phenotypes, while a second wave expanding from day 15 to 37 was biased towards CD4+. Contracting CD4+ clones turned up mainly in the CM and EM memory subsets, whereas EMRA was where CD8+ clones were enriched. Only two mild cases were covered by the study, and larger cohorts that include severe cases with pre-infection samples were considered necessary.

PBMCs were isolated by Ficoll-Paque density gradient centrifugation. Sequencing input: PBMCs or a T cell subset sorted from them (not recorded which). This receptor chain uses TRBV10-3 and TRBJ1-5; TRBD1 might be the D gene, on 5 matching bases. The sequence was collected from a man between 18 and 29 years old who had mild COVID-19 (a few samples of this study predate the infection). The sample titles of this study are shuffled in the database, so cell type and time point are left out; the donor was told from shared clones. Read as DNA, the sequence is TGTGCCATCAGTGACTGGTCGACTCAGGGCGCAAGTCAGCCCCAGCATTTT. The translation is CAISDWSTQGASQPQHF.